Ten or more counts support the clone carrying this TCR beta chain. This specimen comes from a study of neurological immune-mediated disorders. The CDR3 totals 14 residues. Trimming shortened V by 4 bases and J by 2 bases, and 10 bases separated the two germline ends. CDR1 and CDR2 from the germline V gene are SGHRS and YFSETQ. MiXCR was run by TCRdb on the 5' RACE reads, yielding one entry per CDR3 protein. The table has approximately 60,000 distinct CDR3 sequences, about 4.2% seen once. The chain employs TRBV5-1 and TRBJ2-1; TRBD2 is a possible D gene (5 bases). Input material: PBMCs. This receptor was taken from a man aged 50-60 years with multiple sclerosis. The CDR3 DNA reads as TGCGCCAGCAGCACCAGCGGACCCTACAATGAGCAGTTCTTC. It translates to CASSTSGPYNEQFF.